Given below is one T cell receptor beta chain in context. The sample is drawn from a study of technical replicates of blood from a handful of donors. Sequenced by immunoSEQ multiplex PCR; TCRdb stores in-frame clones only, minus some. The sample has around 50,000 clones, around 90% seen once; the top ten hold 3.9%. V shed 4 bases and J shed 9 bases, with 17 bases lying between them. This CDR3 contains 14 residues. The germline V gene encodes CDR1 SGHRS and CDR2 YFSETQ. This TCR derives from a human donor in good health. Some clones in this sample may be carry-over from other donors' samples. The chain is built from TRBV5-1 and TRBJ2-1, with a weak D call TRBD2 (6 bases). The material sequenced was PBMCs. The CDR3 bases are TGCGCCAGCAGCCCCAGGGAGGCAGCCGCTGAGCAGTTCTTC. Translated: CASSPREAAAEQFF. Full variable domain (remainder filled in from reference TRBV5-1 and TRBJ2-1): KAGVTQTPRYLIKTRGQQVTLSCSPISGHRSVSWYQQTPGQGLQFLFEYFSETQRNKGNFPGRFSGRQFSNSRSEMNVSTLELGDSALYLCASSPREAAAEQFFGPGTRLTVL.